The clone carrying this T cell receptor (beta chain) was seen repeatedly, ten times or more. RNA transcripts gave rise to amplified TCR beta CDR3 regions. HTBI primers were used for first-round RT-PCR of the TCR CDR3. Each CDR3 protein gets one entry after TCRdb re-called the multiplex PCR reads with MiXCR. The sample includes a few hundred thousand distinct CDR3 sequences, 16% of them seen just once. The CDR3 consists of 17 residues. Trimming at V came to 2 bases and at J to 3 bases, leaving 13 bases not matched to a gene. CDR1 is SGHTA and CDR2 is FQGNSA in the germline V gene. The record originates from a study of T cells in Graves' hyperthyroidism and ophthalmopathy.

The sequence came from a woman between 25 and 40 years old with Graves' ophthalmopathy. The chain couples TRBV7-2 to TRBJ2-7, with 7 bases identical to TRBD2. Sequenced material: blood. The CDR3 spells CASSLSSAGVLNYEQYF. The DNA for the CDR3 is TGTGCCAGCAGCTTATCTTCGGCGGGAGTTTTAAACTACGAGCAGTACTTC.